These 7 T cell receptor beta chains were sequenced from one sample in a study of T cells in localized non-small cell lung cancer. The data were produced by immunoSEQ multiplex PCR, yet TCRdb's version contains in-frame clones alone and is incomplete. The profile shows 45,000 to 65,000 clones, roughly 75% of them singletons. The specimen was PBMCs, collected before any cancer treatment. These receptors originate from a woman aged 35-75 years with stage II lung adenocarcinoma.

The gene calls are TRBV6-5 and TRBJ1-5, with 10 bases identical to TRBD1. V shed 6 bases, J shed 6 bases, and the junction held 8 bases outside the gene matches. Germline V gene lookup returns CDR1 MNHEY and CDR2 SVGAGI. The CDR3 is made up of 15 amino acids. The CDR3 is CASRLRQGAGQPQHF. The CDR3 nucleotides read TGTGCCAGCAGACTCCGACAGGGGGCAGGTCAGCCCCAGCATTTT.

Here the CDR3 DNA reads TGTGCCAGCAGTGAACGAACCTCGAGGGACACTGAAGCTTTCTTT. This translates into CASSERTSRDTEAFF. V and J are TRBV6-1 and TRBJ1-1; D unclear. CDR1 is MNHNS and CDR2 is SASEGT in the germline V gene. The V gene lost 2 bases and the J gene lost 3 bases, with 13 bases spanning the gap. This CDR3 is built from 15 residues.

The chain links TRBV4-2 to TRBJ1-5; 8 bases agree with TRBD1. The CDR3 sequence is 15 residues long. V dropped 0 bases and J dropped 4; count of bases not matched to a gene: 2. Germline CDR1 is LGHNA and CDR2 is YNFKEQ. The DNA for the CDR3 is TGTGCCAGCAGCCAAGAGCAGGGGGCTAATCAGCCCCAGCATTTT. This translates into CASSQEQGANQPQHF.

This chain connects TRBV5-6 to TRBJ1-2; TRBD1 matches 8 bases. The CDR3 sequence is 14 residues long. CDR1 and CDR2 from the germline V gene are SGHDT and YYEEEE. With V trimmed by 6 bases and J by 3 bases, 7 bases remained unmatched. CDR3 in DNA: TGTGCCAGCAACCGACAGGGGAGCTACTATGGCTACACCTTC. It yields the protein CASNRQGSYYGYTF.

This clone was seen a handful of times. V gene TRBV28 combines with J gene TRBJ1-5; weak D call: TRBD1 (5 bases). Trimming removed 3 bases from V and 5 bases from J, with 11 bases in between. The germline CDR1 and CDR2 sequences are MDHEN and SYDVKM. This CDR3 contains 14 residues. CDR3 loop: CASSFGGRDQPQHF. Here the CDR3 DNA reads TGTGCCAGCAGTTTTGGGGGTAGGGATCAGCCCCAGCATTTT.

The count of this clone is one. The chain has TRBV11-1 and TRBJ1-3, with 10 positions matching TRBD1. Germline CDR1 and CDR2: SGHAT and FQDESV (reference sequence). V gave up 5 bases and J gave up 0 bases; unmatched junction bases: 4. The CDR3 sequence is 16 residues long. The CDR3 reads CASSGGTGDSGNTIYF. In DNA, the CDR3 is TGTGCCAGCAGCGGCGGGACAGGGGACTCTGGAAACACCATATATTTT.

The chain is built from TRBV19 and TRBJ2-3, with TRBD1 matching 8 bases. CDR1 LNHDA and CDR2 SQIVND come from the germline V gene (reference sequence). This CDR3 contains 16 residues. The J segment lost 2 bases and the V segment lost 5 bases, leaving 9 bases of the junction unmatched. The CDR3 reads CASSSRTGRTTDTQYF. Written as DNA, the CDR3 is TGTGCCAGTAGTTCACGGACAGGGCGAACCACAGATACGCAGTATTTT.